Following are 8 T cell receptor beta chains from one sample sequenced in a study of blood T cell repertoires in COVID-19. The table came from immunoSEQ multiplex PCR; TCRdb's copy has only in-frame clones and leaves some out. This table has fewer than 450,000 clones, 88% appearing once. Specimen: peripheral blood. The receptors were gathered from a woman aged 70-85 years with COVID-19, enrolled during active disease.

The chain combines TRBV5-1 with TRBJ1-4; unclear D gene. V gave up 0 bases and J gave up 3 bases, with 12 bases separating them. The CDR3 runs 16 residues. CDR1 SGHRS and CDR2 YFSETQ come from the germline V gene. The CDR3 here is CASSLGPSGANEKLFF. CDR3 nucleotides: TGCGCCAGCAGCTTGGGGCCCTCCGGGGCTAATGAAAAACTGTTTTTT.

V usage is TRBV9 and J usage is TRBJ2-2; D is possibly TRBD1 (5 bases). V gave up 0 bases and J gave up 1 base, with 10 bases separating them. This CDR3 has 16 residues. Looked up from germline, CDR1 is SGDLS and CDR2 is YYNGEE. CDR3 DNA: TGTGCCAGCAGCGTAGAGGCAGGGATGAACACCGGGGAGCTGTTTTTT. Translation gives CASSVEAGMNTGELFF. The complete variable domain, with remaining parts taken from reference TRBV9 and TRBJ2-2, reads DSGVTQTPKHLITATGQRVTLRCSPRSGDLSVYWYQQSLDQGLQFLIQYYNGEERAKGNILERFSAQQFPDLHSELNLSSLELGDSALYFCASSVEAGMNTGELFFGEGSRLTVL.

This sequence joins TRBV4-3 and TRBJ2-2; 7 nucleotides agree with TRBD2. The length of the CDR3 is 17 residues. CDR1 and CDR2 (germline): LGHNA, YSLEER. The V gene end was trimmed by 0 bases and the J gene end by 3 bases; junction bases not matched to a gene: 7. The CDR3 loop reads CASSQDELALDTGELFF. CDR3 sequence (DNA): TGCGCCAGCAGCCAAGATGAACTAGCGCTTGACACCGGGGAGCTGTTTTTT.

The CDR3 DNA is TGTGCCAGCAGCACGGGACTAGCGGGGATTAATGAGCAGTTCTTC. Amino acid sequence: CASSTGLAGINEQFF. The chain employs TRBV9 and TRBJ2-1; TRBD2 matches at 13 bases. The CDR3 is 15 residues long. Germline-derived CDR1 and CDR2 are SGDLS and YYNGEE. After removal of 4 bases from V and 7 bases from J, the junction contained 5 bases not matched to a gene.

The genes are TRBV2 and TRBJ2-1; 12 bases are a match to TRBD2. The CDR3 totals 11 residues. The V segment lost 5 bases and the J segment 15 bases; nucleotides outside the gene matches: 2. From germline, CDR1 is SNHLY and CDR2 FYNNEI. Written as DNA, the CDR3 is TGTGCCAGCAGTCAGACTAGCGGGGGGTTCTTC. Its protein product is CASSQTSGGFF.

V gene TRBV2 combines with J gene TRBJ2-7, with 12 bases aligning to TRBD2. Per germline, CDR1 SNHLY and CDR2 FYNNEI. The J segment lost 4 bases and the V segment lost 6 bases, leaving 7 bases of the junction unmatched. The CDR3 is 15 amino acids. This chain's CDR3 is CASRPLAGGRYEQYF. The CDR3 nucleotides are TGTGCCAGCAGACCTCTAGCGGGGGGGCGGTACGAGCAGTACTTC.

The CDR3 nucleotides read TGTGCCAGCAGCTTGGAGAGTTCTGGGGCCAACGTCCTGACTTTC. It translates to CASSLESSGANVLTF. The chain links TRBV11-2 to TRBJ2-6; D not certain. V was pared by 3 bases and J by 1 base, with 7 bases between. This CDR3 region has 15 residues. CDR1 and CDR2 (germline): SGHAT, FQNNGV.

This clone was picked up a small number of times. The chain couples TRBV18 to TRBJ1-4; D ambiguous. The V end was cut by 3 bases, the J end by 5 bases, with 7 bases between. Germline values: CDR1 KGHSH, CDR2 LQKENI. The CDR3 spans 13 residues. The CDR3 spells CASSPSGNEKLFF. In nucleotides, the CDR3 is TGTGCCAGCTCACCCTCCGGGAATGAAAAACTGTTTTTT.